This entry lists 21 T cell receptor beta chains sequenced from one sample in a study of cytomegalovirus exposure and HLA in healthy donors. Method: immunoSEQ multiplex PCR; TCRdb's copy keeps in-frame clones and lacks some. The table has 250,000 to 400,000 clones, approximately 91% seen once. The sequencing input was PBMCs. Source of these receptors: a man aged 25-45 years in good health and CMV-seronegative.

V and J are TRBV4-1 and TRBJ1-6, with D possibly being TRBD1 (6 bases). Per the germline V gene, CDR1 is MGHRA and CDR2 is YSYEKL. This CDR3 comprises 16 residues. Trimming took 0 bases from V and 7 from J, leaving 13 bases between them. CDR3 nucleotide sequence: TGCGCCAGCAGCCAAGATTTCCAGGGGAACAATTCACCCCTCCACTTT. The encoded protein is CASSQDFQGNNSPLHF.

The chain links TRBV7-9 to TRBJ2-1; 7 bases are a match to TRBD1. V gave up 1 base and J gave up 0 bases; unmatched junction bases: 0. The CDR3 spans 15 residues. The germline V gene has CDR1 SEHNR and CDR2 FQNEAQ (reference sequence). The CDR3 region is CASSLEGASYNEQFF. In nucleotides, the CDR3 is TGTGCCAGCAGCTTAGAGGGGGCCTCCTACAATGAGCAGTTCTTC.

The V call is TRBV4-2, the J call TRBJ2-2; 8 nucleotides align to TRBD2. This CDR3 spans 17 amino acids. The germline V gene has CDR1 LGHNA and CDR2 YNFKEQ. V shed 3 bases and J 2 bases; nucleotides not matched to a gene: 8. DNA of the CDR3: TGTGCCAGCAGCCAGGGCGGCGGGGGGTCAAACACCGGGGAGCTGTTTTTT. Translating gives CASSQGGGGSNTGELFF.

The chain is built from TRBV19 and TRBJ2-2; D perhaps matches TRBD2 (6 bases). The CDR3 has 15 residues. V was clipped by 3 bases and J by 3 bases, with 11 bases between them. The V gene's germline CDR1 is LNHDA and CDR2 SQIVND (reference sequence). CDR3 nucleotides: TGTGCCAGTAGTATTGGAGGGGCGCACACCGGGGAGCTGTTTTTT. This gives the protein CASSIGGAHTGELFF.

The genes are TRBV5-6 and TRBJ2-7, with D maybe TRBD1 (5 bases). Trimming cost V 2 bases and J 0 bases, with 12 bases left between them. Germline CDR1 reads SGHDT; CDR2 reads YYEEEE. This CDR3 spans 15 amino acids. The CDR3 sequence is CASSFVRASSYEQYF. The CDR3 DNA is TGTGCCAGCAGCTTTGTCAGGGCCAGCTCCTACGAGCAGTACTTC.

The chain joins TRBV19 to TRBJ2-1, with D perhaps TRBD2 (5 bases). Trimming removed 7 bases at V and 5 bases at J, with 6 bases between. The CDR3 is 11 residues long. Germline V gene data show CDR1 as LNHDA and CDR2 as SQIVND (reference sequence). CDR3: CASIGDNEQFF. CDR3 DNA: TGTGCCAGTATCGGGGACAATGAGCAGTTCTTC. Full variable domain (outside the CDR3, taken from reference TRBV19 and TRBJ2-1): DGGITQSPKYLFRKEGQNVTLSCEQNLNHDAMYWYRQDPGQGLRLIYYSQIVNDFQKGDIAEGYSVSREKKESFPLTVTSAQKNPTAFYLCASIGDNEQFFGPGTRLTVL.

The J gene is TRBJ2-2, the V gene TRBV5-1, with TRBD1 as a possible D gene (6 bases). V was clipped by 5 bases and J by 1 base, with 6 bases between them. The CDR3 totals 13 residues. Germline lookup yields CDR1 SGHRS and CDR2 YFSETQ. CDR3 region: CASRTGNTGELFF. For the CDR3, the DNA is TGCGCCAGCAGGACAGGGAACACCGGGGAGCTGTTTTTT.

The rearrangement links TRBV27 to TRBJ1-4, with D tentatively TRBD1 (5 bases). The CDR3 length is 15 residues. Germline V CDR1 and CDR2: MNHEY, SMNVEV (reference sequence). The ends were cut back, 6 bases at V and 8 bases at J, with 19 bases in the middle. The CDR3 protein is CASRGDAGGFEKLFF. The CDR3 DNA reads TGTGCCAGCAGGGGTGACGCGGGGGGGTTCGAAAAACTGTTTTTT.

The chain's CDR3 is CASSSALNTGELFF. The CDR3 DNA reads as TGTGCCAGTAGTAGCGCCCTGAACACCGGGGAGCTGTTTTTT. The chain is built from TRBV19 and TRBJ2-2; D is unresolved. The CDR3 spans 14 residues. Trimming stripped 4 bases from V and 1 base from J, with 7 bases between. In germline, CDR1 is LNHDA, CDR2 SQIVND (reference sequence). The whole variable domain, remainder taken from reference TRBV19 and TRBJ2-2, is DGGITQSPKYLFRKEGQNVTLSCEQNLNHDAMYWYRQDPGQGLRLIYYSQIVNDFQKGDIAEGYSVSREKKESFPLTVTSAQKNPTAFYLCASSSALNTGELFFGEGSRLTVL.

The chain uses TRBV4-2 and TRBJ1-5; maybe TRBD1 (5 bases). V was pared by 3 bases and J by 6 bases, with 12 bases between. Germline CDR1 and CDR2: LGHNA and YNFKEQ. This CDR3 is 14 amino acids long. This chain's CDR3 is CASSHIQGGQPQHF. As DNA, the CDR3 is TGTGCCAGCAGCCACATTCAGGGAGGTCAGCCCCAGCATTTT.

The chain couples TRBV10-3 to TRBJ2-2; TRBD2 is a possible D gene (6 bases). V was shortened by 8 bases and J by 2 bases, with 12 bases between the two germline ends. The CDR3 covers 14 residues. The germline gives CDR1 ENHRY, CDR2 SYGVKD. The CDR3 here is CAILGGDNTGELFF. CDR3 DNA sequence: TGTGCCATCCTGGGGGGAGACAACACCGGGGAGCTGTTTTTT.

This clone was seen only once. DNA for the CDR3: TGCAGCGTGAGGGGGACAGGGATATGGTATGGCTACACCTTC. Its protein is CSVRGTGIWYGYTF. J is TRBJ1-2 and V is TRBV29-1; the match to TRBD1 covers 9 bases. The germline gives CDR1 SQVTM, CDR2 ANQGSEA. V trimming: 6 bases; J trimming: 5 bases; junction bases outside the gene matches: 10. The CDR3 is 14 residues long.

V and J are TRBV6-6 and TRBJ1-1; D not certain. Trimming shortened V by 4 bases and J by 2 bases, and 11 bases separated the two germline ends. Germline lookup yields CDR1 MNHNY and CDR2 SVGAGI (reference sequence). CDR3 length equals 14 residues. The CDR3 coding sequence is TGTGCCAGCAGTTTCCGACGGGGAAACACTGAAGCTTTCTTT. This encodes CASSFRRGNTEAFF.

The CDR3 region is CASSLAQGVQPQHF. Written as DNA, the CDR3 is TGCGCCAGCAGCTTGGCCCAAGGGGTTCAGCCCCAGCATTTT. The V and J genes are TRBV5-1 and TRBJ1-5; D possibly corresponds to TRBD1 (5 bases). Trimming cost V 0 bases and J 6 bases, with 10 bases left between them. This CDR3 is 14 amino acids long. Germline CDR1 and CDR2: SGHRS and YFSETQ.

The chain's CDR3 is CASSSTSYEQYF. For the CDR3, the DNA is TGTGCCAGCAGCTCCACTAGCTACGAGCAGTACTTC. The J gene is TRBJ2-7, the V gene TRBV5-6; maybe TRBD2 (5 bases). The CDR3 has 12 residues. Trimming left V 3 bases short and J 3 bases short, with 7 bases between. Per germline, CDR1 SGHDT and CDR2 YYEEEE.

This rearrangement joins TRBV4-1 to TRBJ2-1; 11 nucleotides align to TRBD1. The germline CDR1 and CDR2 sequences are MGHRA and YSYEKL. The CDR3 spans 15 residues. The J segment lost 3 bases and the V segment lost 3 bases, leaving 1 base of the junction unmatched. CDR3 loop: CASSQDRGLYNEQFF. CDR3 sequence (DNA): TGCGCCAGCAGCCAGGACAGGGGGCTCTACAATGAGCAGTTCTTC.

The chain recombines TRBV6-1 with TRBJ2-7; D is uncertain. Germline-derived CDR1 and CDR2 are MNHNS and SASEGT. V was cut by 6 bases and J by 4 bases, with 7 bases left in between. CDR3 length: 11 residues. CDR3 sequence reads: CASSYLYEQYF. The CDR3 nucleotides are TGTGCCAGCAGCTATCTTTACGAGCAGTACTTC.

The V call is TRBV2, the J call TRBJ1-6, with TRBD1 identical over 7 bases. V was clipped by 4 bases and J by 3 bases; unmatched bases: 3. The germline V gene has CDR1 SNHLY and CDR2 FYNNEI. This CDR3 spans 15 amino acids. CDR3 coding DNA: TGTGCCAGCAGTGCCACAGGGGTCTATAATTCACCCCTCCACTTT. This encodes CASSATGVYNSPLHF.

The J gene is TRBJ1-2, the V gene TRBV9; D gene ambiguous. CDR1 is SGDLS and CDR2 is YYNGEE in the germline V gene. V was cut by 3 bases and J by 7 bases, with 13 bases left in between. The CDR3 covers 13 residues. CDR3 sequence: CASSDWGGGGYTF. The CDR3 DNA reads TGTGCCAGCAGCGACTGGGGTGGAGGTGGCTACACCTTC.

This rearrangement joins TRBV10-2 to TRBJ2-2; 8 positions match TRBD1. J lost 3 bases, V lost 8 bases, and 8 bases had no gene match. Germline V gene lookup returns CDR1 WSHSY and CDR2 SAAADI. This CDR3 has 15 amino acids. CDR3 loop: CASQRDRTDTGELFF. The CDR3 nucleotides are TGCGCCAGCCAAAGGGACAGGACAGACACCGGGGAGCTGTTTTTT.

The V gene is TRBV23-1, the J gene TRBJ1-1, with a possible D match to TRBD1 (5 bases). TRBV23-1 is flagged as an ORF with uncertain function. The length of the CDR3 is 15 residues. Trimming stripped 1 base from V and 1 base from J, with 10 bases between. The CDR3, as DNA: TGCGCCAGCAGTCAATGGCGCAGGGAGAACACTGAAGCTTTCTTT. Translated, it gives CASSQWRRENTEAFF.